Sequencing of this T cell receptor beta chain was carried out in a study of regulatory T cells in long-lasting Graves disease. Concerning this clonotype itself: A read error may produce the germline difference seen at one junction end.

The CDR3 is made up of 14 amino acids. Germline V CDR1 and CDR2: MDHEN, SYDVKM. Time point indicated: newly diagnosed GD, antithyroid drugs for less than 3 months. After RNA was extracted from PBMCs, the TCR library was made from it. Arm-PCR of CDR3 regions and iRepertoire HTBI primers were the basis on which TCR beta libraries were built. Authors' processing steps: Sample data revealed approximately 62 TRBV and some 13 TRBJ segments. TCRdb redid the calling of the multiplex PCR reads with MiXCR, one entry per CDR3 protein. TCRdb assigned the V and J calls; the authors' analysis was not used. The table has 600,000 to 650,000 distinct CDR3 sequences, approximately 15% seen once; the top ten hold 18%. These sequences were also reported in another study, on T cells in Graves' hyperthyroidism and ophthalmopathy. As reported in that work: HTBI primers were employed in a first-round RT-PCR of the TCR CDR3.

The clonotype originates from a young woman with Graves disease. This material consisted of peripheral blood mononuclear cells (PBMCs), taken at new diagnosis, from a patient treated with antithyroid drugs. The chain uses TRBV28 and TRBJ2-2; the D gene is possibly TRBD1 (6 bases). The CDR3 reads CASHSRGNPGELFF. For the CDR3, the DNA is TGTGCCAGCCACTCTAGGGGGAACCCCGGGGAGCTGTTTTTT.